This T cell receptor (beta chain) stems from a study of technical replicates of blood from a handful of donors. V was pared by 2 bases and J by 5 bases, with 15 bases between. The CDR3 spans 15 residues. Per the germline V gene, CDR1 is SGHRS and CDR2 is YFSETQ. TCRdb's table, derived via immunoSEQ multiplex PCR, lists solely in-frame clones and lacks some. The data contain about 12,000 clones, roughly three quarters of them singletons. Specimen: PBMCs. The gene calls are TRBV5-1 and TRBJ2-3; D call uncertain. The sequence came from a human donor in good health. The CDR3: CASSFHRVLGDTQYF. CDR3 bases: TGCGCCAGCAGCTTCCACCGGGTTCTGGGAGATACGCAGTATTTT.